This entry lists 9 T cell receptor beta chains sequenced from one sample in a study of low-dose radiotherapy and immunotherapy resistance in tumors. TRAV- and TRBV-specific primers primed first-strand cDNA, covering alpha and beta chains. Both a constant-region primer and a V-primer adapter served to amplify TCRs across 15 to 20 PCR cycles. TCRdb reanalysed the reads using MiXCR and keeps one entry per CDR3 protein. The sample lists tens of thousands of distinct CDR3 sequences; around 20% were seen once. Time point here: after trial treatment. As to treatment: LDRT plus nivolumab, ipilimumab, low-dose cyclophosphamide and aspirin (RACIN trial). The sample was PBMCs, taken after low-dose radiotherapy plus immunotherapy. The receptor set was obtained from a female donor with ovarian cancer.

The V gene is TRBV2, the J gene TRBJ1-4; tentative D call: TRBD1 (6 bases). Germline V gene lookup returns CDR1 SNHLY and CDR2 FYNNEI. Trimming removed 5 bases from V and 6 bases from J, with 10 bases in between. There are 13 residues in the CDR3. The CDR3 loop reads CASSQQGDEKLFF. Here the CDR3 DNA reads TGTGCCAGCAGTCAACAGGGCGATGAAAAACTGTTTTTT.

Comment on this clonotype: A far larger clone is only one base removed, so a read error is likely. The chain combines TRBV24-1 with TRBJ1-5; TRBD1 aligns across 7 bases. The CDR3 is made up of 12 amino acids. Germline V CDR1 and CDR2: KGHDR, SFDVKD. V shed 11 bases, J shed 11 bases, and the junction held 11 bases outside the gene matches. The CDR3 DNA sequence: TGTGCCAGCCTTCCCTCGACAGGGTCCCAGCATTTT. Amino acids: CASLPSTGSQHF.

Here the CDR3 DNA reads TGCAGCGTTTCCGCCAACGGAATGGTGCAGTTCTTC. This sequence encodes CSVSANGMVQFF. The chain uses TRBV29-1 and TRBJ2-1, with no clear D. Deletions cut 5 bases from V and 12 bases from J, with 17 bases between. The CDR3 contains 12 residues. Germline V gene lookup returns CDR1 SQVTM and CDR2 ANQGSEA.

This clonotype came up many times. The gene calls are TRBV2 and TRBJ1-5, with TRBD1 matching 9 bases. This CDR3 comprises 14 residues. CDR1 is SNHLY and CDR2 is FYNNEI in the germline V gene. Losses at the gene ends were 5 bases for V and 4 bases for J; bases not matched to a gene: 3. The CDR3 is CASSPGTGNQPQHF. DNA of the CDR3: TGTGCCAGCAGTCCCGGGACAGGGAATCAGCCCCAGCATTTT.

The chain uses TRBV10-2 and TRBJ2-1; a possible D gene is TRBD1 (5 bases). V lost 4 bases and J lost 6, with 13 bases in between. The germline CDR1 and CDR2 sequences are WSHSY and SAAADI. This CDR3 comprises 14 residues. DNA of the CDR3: TGCGCCAGCAGTGCCGGGCAGGGTTTCAATGAGCAGTTCTTC. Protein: CASSAGQGFNEQFF.

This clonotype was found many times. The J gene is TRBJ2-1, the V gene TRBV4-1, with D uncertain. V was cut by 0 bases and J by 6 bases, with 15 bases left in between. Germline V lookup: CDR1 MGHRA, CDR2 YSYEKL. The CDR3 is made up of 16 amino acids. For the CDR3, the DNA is TGCGCCAGCAGCCAAGATAGGAAACTCCGATTCAATGAGCAGTTCTTC. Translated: CASSQDRKLRFNEQFF.

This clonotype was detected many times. The CDR3 coding sequence is TGCGCCAGCAGCCTAGAGGACCGGGACAGGGGAGATGAGCAGTTCTTC. Translated: CASSLEDRDRGDEQFF. The chain carries TRBV5-1 and TRBJ2-1; 10 bases are shared with TRBD1. Germline loops: CDR1 SGHRS, CDR2 YFSETQ. This CDR3 spans 16 amino acids. V was pared by 4 bases and J by 8 bases, with 12 bases of the junction left unmatched. Together with reference TRBV5-1 and TRBJ2-1, the CDR3 gives the full variable domain: KAGVTQTPRYLIKTRGQQVTLSCSPISGHRSVSWYQQTPGQGLQFLFEYFSETQRNKGNFPGRFSGRQFSNSRSEMNVSTLELGDSALYLCASSLEDRDRGDEQFFGPGTRLTVL.

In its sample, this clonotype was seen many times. In DNA form, the CDR3 reads TGTGCCAGTACCGGGGACACAGACTACGAGCAGTACTTC. Amino acids: CASTGDTDYEQYF. The chain uses TRBV19 and TRBJ2-7, with D perhaps TRBD1 (6 bases). Trimming stripped 7 bases from V and 3 bases from J, with 13 bases between. Per germline, CDR1 LNHDA and CDR2 SQIVND (reference sequence). The CDR3 consists of 13 residues. The complete variable domain, with remaining parts taken from reference TRBV19 and TRBJ2-7, reads DGGITQSPKYLFRKEGQNVTLSCEQNLNHDAMYWYRQDPGQGLRLIYYSQIVNDFQKGDIAEGYSVSREKKESFPLTVTSAQKNPTAFYLCASTGDTDYEQYFGPGTRLTVT.

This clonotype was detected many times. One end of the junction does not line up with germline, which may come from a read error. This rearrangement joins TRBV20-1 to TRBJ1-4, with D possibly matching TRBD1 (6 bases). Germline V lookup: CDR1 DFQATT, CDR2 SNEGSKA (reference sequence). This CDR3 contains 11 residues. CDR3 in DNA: TGCAGTGCTAGAGATCACCCAGGGGAGACTTTT. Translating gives CSARDHPGETF.